This T cell receptor (beta chain) comes out of a study of blood T cells in healthy people across ages (dated by TCRdb to between 2015 and 2017). Concerning the study at large: Template switching captured roughly one uniquely barcoded TCR beta cDNA molecule per two T cells in model experiments. Age-related changes in TCR beta repertoire diversity were measured in the study by deep sequencing normalized with unique cDNA molecular identifiers. The donors were divided into four age groups: young (average around 17 years), middle-aged (approximately 41), aged (approximately 64) and long-lived (roughly 82). For two donors (one aged 18 to 29 and one aged 80 or older), the study analyzed two additional independent replicas of 1 million unique cDNA reads from the same blood draw. To avoid experimental bias, donors of different ages were spread randomly across the sequencing lanes.

Donors were 39 systemically healthy Caucasian individuals from Russia aged 6 to 90 years. Approximately 9 milliliters of peripheral blood were collected from each donor into EDTA-treated Vacutainer tubes. Ficoll-Paque density-gradient centrifugation was used to isolate PBMCs, with at least 6.5 million per sample. Trizol reagent was used to extract total RNA from the PBMCs, yielding at least 6 micrograms per sample. Naive CD45RAhigh/CD27high T cell percentages were measured by flow cytometry on a PBMC aliquot from every donor. CDR1 and CDR2 are drawn from the germline V gene (reference sequence): MNHEY, SMNVEV. Between the V and J ends, shortened by 7 bases and 9 bases respectively, the junction contains 16 bases. The CDR3 sequence holds 14 residues, the cysteine and phenylalanine included. The CDR3 DNA has 42 bases and is translated from base 1. Turning to this clonotype: The clone's antigen remains unknown. No per-base quality is available; no much larger clone lies one base away.

The full study reports these points: There was a strong correlation between observed TCR beta diversity and the percentage of naive T cells measured by flow cytometry. Compared with the aged group, more naive CD4+ T cells, fewer expanded clones and increased TCR diversity were shown by the long-lived group, suggesting age selection. Estimates of total diversity based on one million sequenced T cells were considered lower bounds and underestimates. As age increased, observed TCR beta diversity per million T cells dropped in a roughly linear way, and a significant reduction was already evident by age about 36. Because donor CMV infection status was unknown, age-related changes in expanded clonotypes were potentially confounded. Since profiling was done on bulk unsorted PBMCs, naive and antigen-experienced compartments could not be conclusively compared.

Library construction relied on 5' RACE. Sequenced on an Illumina HiSeq 2500. A second PCR of roughly 7 to 11 cycles was run with a J-beta primer mix and a sample-barcoded 5' primer. Each TCR beta cDNA molecule received a unique molecular identifier from a template-switch 5' adaptor carrying 12 random nucleotides. Each sample yielded at least 3 million CDR3-containing paired-end reads. First-strand cDNA synthesis was performed from all RNA using the Mint cDNA synthesis kit, with priming by a TRBC-specific oligonucleotide. After uracil-DNA glycosylase treatment, a first 18-cycle PCR used universal primers M1SS and BC2_uni_R on all cDNA. Concerning the study's data processing: For normalization, 1 million high-quality reads, each with a distinct molecular identifier, were randomly selected from each sample. Instead of being binned into consensus sequences, reads with shared molecular identifiers were discarded. MiTCR, set to a Q25 quality threshold and the strictest error-elimination algorithm, was used for CDR3 identification, clonotype clustering and error correction. A nonparametric unseen species model with Euler transformation was used to estimate a lower bound on total TCR beta diversity. TCRdb's own reprocessing of the public reads used fastp at Q25 and MiXCR and kept productive beta chains. Each CDR3 protein appears once, grouped with its most common genes and DNA. The V and J calls shown here were made by TCRdb, not taken from the authors' results. Counted in this sample were more than 650,000 distinct CDR3 sequences; about 53% of them appeared once. Clones ranked in the top ten supply about 42% of the sample.

Sequencing was carried out using blood. The clonotype comes from a man older than 75 in good health. The V and J genes are TRBV27 and TRBJ1-6, with the D segment identity uncertain. The DNA sequence is as follows: TGTGCCAGCACCCCGTTGGGAGGAGGTTCACCCCTCCACTTT. Translated, it gives CASTPLGGGSPLHF.